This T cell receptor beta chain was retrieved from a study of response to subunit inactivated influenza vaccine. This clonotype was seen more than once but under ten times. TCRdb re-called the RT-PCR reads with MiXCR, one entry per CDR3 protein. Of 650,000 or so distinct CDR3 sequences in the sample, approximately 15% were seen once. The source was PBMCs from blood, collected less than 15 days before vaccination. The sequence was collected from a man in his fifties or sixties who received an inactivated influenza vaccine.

DNA for the CDR3: TGCAGTGCGCAGGGGACTAGCGGGAGTCCAGAGACCCAGTACTTC. This translates into CSAQGTSGSPETQYF. The rearrangement links TRBV20-1 to TRBJ2-5, with 14 bases aligning to TRBD2. CDR1 is DFQATT, CDR2 SNEGSKA, per germline (reference sequence). V lost 6 bases to trimming and J lost 4 bases; unmatched junction nucleotides: 7. This CDR3 spans 15 amino acids.